A selection of T cell receptor beta chains follows, all from one sample in a study of cytomegalovirus exposure and HLA in healthy donors. The repertoire was sequenced with immunoSEQ multiplex PCR; TCRdb's copy has only in-frame clones and lacks some. Of 100,000 to 150,000 clones listed, roughly 76% are singletons. Specimen: PBMCs. Receptors were obtained from a woman aged 45-59 years in good health and CMV-seronegative. Both conserved end residues are trimmed from each CDR3. Each record gives: CDR3 protein, D gene, V gene. D genes are given only for firm matches.

CDR3 protein: ASSFVRGLHTDTQY; D gene: -; V gene: TRBV11-1
CDR3 protein: ASSPLSGVAKETQY; D gene: TRBD2; V gene: TRBV7-3
CDR3 protein: SSSLASGQGTDTQY; D gene: TRBD1; V gene: TRBV7-9
CDR3 protein: ASSAGTTTYNEQF; D gene: TRBD2; V gene: TRBV9
CDR3 protein: ASSLRTSGNNEQF; D gene: TRBD2; V gene: TRBV5-1
CDR3 protein: ASSEYPHYGYT; D gene: -; V gene: TRBV25-1
CDR3 protein: ASSLVGTEYNEQF; D gene: TRBD1; V gene: TRBV5-1
CDR3 protein: ASSSLQGALYEQY; D gene: -; V gene: TRBV7-3
CDR3 protein: ASSQGGGGVDTQY; D gene: -; V gene: TRBV4-3
CDR3 protein: ASSWGQGDQPQH; D gene: TRBD1; V gene: TRBV5-1
CDR3 protein: ASSYSPQGSTEAF; D gene: -; V gene: TRBV6-6
CDR3 protein: ASSLATPGLGKETQY; D gene: TRBD2; V gene: TRBV7-2
CDR3 protein: ASSESPWGGLGYEQY; D gene: -; V gene: TRBV9
CDR3 protein: ALRDRGYEQY; D gene: TRBD1; V gene: TRBV30
CDR3 protein: ASSQDYPSGFNEQF; D gene: TRBD2; V gene: TRBV4-3
CDR3 protein: ASSSTGTANEQF; D gene: -; V gene: TRBV7-3
CDR3 protein: AWSVIRGNEQF; D gene: -; V gene: TRBV30
CDR3 protein: ATSRGALADYVEQY; D gene: TRBD2; V gene: TRBV15
CDR3 protein: ASSFGRARYEQY; D gene: TRBD2; V gene: TRBV5-6
CDR3 protein: ASSTNAGGSSEAF; D gene: TRBD1; V gene: TRBV19